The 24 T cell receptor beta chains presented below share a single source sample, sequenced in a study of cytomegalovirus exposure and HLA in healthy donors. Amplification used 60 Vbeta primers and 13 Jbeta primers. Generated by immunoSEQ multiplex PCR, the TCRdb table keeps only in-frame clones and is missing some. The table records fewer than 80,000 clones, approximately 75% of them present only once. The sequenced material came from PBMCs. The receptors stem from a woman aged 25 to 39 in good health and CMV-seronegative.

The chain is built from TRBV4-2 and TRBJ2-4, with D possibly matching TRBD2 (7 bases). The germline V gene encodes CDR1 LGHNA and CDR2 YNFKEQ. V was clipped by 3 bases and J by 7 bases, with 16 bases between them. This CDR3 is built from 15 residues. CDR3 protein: CASSQGGGEANIQYF. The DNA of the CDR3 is TGTGCCAGCAGCCAGGGGGGGGGCGAGGCTAACATTCAGTACTTC.

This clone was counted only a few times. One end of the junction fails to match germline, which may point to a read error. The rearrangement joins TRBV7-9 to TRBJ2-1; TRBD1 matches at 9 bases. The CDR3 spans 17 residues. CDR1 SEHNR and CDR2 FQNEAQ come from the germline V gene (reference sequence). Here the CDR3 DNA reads TGTGCCAGCAGATTAGGCTTTGGACAGGGGATTAAGAATGAGCAGTTCTTC. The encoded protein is CASRLGFGQGIKNEQFF.

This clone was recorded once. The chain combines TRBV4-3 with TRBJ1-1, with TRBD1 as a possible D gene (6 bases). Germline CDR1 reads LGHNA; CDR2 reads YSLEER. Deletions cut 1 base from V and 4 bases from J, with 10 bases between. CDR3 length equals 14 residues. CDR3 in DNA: TGCGCCAGCAGCCAAGGCACAGGGCGCACTGAAGCTTTCTTT. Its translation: CASSQGTGRTEAFF.

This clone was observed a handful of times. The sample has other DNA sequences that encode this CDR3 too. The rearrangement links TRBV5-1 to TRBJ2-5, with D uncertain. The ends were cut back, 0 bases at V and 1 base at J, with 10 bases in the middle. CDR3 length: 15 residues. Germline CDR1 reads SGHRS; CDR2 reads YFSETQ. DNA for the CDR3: TGCGCCAGCAGCTTGGGTCTGGGCCTCCAAGAGACCCAGTACTTC. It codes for CASSLGLGLQETQYF.

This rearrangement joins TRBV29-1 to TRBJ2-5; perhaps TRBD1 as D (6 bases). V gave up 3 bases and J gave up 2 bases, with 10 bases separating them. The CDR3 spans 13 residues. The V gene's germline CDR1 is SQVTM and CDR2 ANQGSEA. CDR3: CSVDFGQQETQYF. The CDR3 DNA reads TGCAGCGTTGACTTCGGACAGCAAGAGACCCAGTACTTC.

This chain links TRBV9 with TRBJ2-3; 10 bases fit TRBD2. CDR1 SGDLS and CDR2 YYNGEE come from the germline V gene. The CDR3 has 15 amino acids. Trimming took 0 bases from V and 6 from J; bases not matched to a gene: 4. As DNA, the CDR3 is TGTGCCAGCAGCGTAGGGGGAGCGGGAGGGGATACGCAGTATTTT. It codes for CASSVGGAGGDTQYF.

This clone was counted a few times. The CDR3 DNA sequence: TGTGCCAGCAGCTTAAGTCGACTAGCGGCCTACAATGAGCAGTTCTTC. Encoded protein: CASSLSRLAAYNEQFF. This sequence joins TRBV7-9 and TRBJ2-1; 9 bases map to TRBD2. This CDR3 region has 16 residues. CDR1 and CDR2 (germline): SEHNR, FQNEAQ (reference sequence). The ends lost 2 bases at V and 2 bases at J; junction bases unmatched: 4.

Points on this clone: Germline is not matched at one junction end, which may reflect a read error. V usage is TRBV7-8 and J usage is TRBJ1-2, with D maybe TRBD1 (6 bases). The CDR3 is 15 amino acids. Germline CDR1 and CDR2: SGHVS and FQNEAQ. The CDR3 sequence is CANSLTGTPRRGYTF. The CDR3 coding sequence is TGTGCCAACAGCCTAACCGGGACACCACGCAGGGGCTACACCTTC.

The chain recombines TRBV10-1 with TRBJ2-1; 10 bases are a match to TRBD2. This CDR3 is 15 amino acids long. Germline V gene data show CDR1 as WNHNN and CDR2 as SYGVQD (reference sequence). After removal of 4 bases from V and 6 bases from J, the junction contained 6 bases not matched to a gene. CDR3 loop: CASSGTSGGPNEQFF. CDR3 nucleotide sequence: TGCGCCAGCAGTGGGACTAGCGGAGGACCCAATGAGCAGTTCTTC.

CDR3 DNA sequence: TGTGCCAGCAGCTTAGAGGGCCTAGCGGGGAACAATGAGCAGTTCTTC. Translated: CASSLEGLAGNNEQFF. This chain links TRBV11-3 with TRBJ2-1; 9 bases are a match to TRBD2. CDR3 length equals 16 residues. Germline CDR1 is SGHNT and CDR2 is YENEEA. The J segment lost 5 bases and the V segment lost 0 bases, leaving 5 bases of the junction unmatched.

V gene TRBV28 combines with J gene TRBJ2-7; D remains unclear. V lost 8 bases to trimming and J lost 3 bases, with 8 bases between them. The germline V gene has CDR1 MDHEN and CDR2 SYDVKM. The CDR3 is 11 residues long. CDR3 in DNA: TGTGCCAGCTCCTTCCTCTACGAGCAGTACTTC. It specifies CASSFLYEQYF.

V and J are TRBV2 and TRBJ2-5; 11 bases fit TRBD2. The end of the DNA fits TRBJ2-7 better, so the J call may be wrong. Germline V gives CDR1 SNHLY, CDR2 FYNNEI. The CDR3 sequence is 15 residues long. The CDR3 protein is CASRTTSGKGHEQYF. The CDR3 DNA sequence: TGTGCCAGCAGGACGACTAGCGGGAAAGGCCACGAGCAGTACTTC.

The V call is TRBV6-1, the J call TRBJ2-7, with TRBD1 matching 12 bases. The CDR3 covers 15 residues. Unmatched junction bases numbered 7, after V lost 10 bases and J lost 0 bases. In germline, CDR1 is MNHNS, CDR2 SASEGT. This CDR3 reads CATLGTGGFSYEQYF. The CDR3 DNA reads TGTGCCACTTTAGGGACAGGGGGCTTCTCCTACGAGCAGTACTTC.

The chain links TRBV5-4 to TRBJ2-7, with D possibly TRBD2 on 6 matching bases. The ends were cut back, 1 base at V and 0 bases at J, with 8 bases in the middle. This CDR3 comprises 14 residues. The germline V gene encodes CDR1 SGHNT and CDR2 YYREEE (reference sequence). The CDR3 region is CASSLRESSYEQYF. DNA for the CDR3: TGTGCCAGCAGCTTGCGGGAGAGCTCCTACGAGCAGTACTTC.

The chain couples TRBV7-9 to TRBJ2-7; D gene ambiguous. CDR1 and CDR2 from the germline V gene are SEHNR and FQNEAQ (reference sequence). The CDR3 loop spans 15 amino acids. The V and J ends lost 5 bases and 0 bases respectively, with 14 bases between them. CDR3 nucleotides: TGTGCCAGCAGCCCAAAGAGTAGTAGCTCCTACGAGCAGTACTTC. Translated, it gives CASSPKSSSSYEQYF.

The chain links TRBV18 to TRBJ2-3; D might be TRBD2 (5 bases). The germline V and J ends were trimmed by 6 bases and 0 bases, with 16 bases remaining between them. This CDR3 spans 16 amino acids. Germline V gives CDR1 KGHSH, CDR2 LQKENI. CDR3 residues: CASSLDSGISTDTQYF. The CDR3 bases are TGTGCCAGCTCTCTAGACTCCGGGATTAGCACAGATACGCAGTATTTT. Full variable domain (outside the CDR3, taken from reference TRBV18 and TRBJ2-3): NAGVMQNPRHLVRRRGQEARLRCSPMKGHSHVYWYRQLPEEGLKFMVYLQKENIIDESGMPKERFSAEFPKEGPSILRIQQVVRGDSAAYFCASSLDSGISTDTQYFGPGTRLTVL.

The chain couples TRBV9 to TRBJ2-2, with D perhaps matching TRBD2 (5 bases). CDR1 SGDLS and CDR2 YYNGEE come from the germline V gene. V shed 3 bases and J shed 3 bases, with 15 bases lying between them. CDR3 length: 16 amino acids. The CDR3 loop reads CASSALAFGDTGELFF. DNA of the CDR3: TGTGCCAGCAGCGCATTAGCGTTTGGGGACACCGGGGAGCTGTTTTTT.

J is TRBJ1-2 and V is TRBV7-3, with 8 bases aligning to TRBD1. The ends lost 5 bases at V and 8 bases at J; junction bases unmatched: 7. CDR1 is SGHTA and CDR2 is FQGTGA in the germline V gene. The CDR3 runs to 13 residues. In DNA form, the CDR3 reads TGTGCCAGCAGCCGCGGGACAGGAGGCGGCTACACCTTC. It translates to CASSRGTGGGYTF.

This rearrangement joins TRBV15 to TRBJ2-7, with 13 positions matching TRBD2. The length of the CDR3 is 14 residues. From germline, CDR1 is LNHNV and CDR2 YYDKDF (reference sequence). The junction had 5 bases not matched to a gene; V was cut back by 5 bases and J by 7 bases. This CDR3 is CATSVRTSGREQYF. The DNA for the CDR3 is TGTGCCACCAGCGTGCGGACTAGCGGGAGAGAGCAGTACTTC.

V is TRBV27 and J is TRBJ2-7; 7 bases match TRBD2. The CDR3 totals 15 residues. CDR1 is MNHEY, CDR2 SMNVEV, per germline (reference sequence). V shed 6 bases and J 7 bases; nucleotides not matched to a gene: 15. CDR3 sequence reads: CASSFSGSGSGEQYF. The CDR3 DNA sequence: TGTGCCAGCAGCTTTAGCGGGTCGGGTTCTGGGGAGCAGTACTTC.

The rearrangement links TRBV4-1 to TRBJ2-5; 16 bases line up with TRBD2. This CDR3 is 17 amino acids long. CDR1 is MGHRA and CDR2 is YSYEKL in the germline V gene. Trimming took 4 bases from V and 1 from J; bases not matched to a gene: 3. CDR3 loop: CASSRGLAGGPQETQYF. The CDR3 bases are TGCGCCAGCAGCCGGGGACTAGCGGGAGGGCCCCAAGAGACCCAGTACTTC.

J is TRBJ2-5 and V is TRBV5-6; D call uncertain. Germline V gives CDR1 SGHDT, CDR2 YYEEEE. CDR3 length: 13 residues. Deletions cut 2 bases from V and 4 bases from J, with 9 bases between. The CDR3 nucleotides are TGTGCCAGCAGCTTATCGGTTTCAGAGACCCAGTACTTC. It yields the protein CASSLSVSETQYF.

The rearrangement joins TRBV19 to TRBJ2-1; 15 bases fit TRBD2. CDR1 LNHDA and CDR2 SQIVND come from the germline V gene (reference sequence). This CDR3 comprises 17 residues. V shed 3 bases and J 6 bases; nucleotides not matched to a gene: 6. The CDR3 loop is CASSIRTSGRARNEQFF. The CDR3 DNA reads TGTGCCAGTAGTATCCGGACTAGCGGGAGGGCCCGCAATGAGCAGTTCTTC.

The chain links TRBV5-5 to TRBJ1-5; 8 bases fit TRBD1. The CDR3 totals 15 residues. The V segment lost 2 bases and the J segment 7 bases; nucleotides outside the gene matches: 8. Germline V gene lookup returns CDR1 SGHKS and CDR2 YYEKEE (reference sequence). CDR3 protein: CASSFFDRGGQPQHF. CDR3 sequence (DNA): TGTGCCAGCAGCTTCTTTGACAGGGGTGGACAGCCCCAGCATTTT.